This TCR beta chain derives from a study of blood T cells in healthy people across ages. For the second PCR, which ran for roughly 6 to 12 cycles, a sample-barcoded 5' primer and a J-beta primer mix were used. TCRdb processed the 5' RACE reads anew with MiXCR; each CDR3 protein has one entry. The sample carries 720,000 or so distinct CDR3 sequences, roughly two fifths recorded once. CDR3 length equals 15 residues. Trimming removed 2 bases from V and 5 bases from J; junction bases left unmatched: 4. Germline V lookup: CDR1 MNHEY, CDR2 SVGEGT. This clonotype was seen a few times. Sequencing was done on a sample of blood. The V gene is TRBV6-2 or TRBV6-3, the J gene TRBJ2-7; 12 bases line up with TRBD2. The receptor was derived from an elderly man in good health. The CDR3 bases are TGTGCCAGCAGTTACGTGAGACTAGCGGGAGACGAGCAGTACTTC. It encodes CASSYVRLAGDEQYF.